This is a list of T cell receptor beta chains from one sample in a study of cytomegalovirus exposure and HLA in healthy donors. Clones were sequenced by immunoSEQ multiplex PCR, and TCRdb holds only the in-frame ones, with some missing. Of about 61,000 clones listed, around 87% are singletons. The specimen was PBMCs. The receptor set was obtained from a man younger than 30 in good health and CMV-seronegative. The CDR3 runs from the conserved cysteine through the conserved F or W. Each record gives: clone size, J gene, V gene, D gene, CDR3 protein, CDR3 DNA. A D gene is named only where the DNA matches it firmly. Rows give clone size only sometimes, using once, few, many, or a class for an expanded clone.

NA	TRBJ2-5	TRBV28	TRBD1	CASSSLTGGETQYF	TGTGCCAGCAGTTCCTTGACAGGGGGAGAGACCCAGTACTTC
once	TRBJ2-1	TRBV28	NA	CATTPLQFSYNEQFF	TGTGCCACCACCCCCCTTCAGTTCTCCTACAATGAGCAGTTCTTC
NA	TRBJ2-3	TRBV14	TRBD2	CASSQPSGGTDTQYF	TGTGCCAGCAGCCAACCTAGCGGGGGTACAGATACGCAGTATTTT
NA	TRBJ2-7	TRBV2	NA	CASSEIVQTYEQYF	TGTGCCAGCAGTGAAATAGTCCAAACCTACGAGCAGTACTTC
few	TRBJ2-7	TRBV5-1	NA	CASSLYRVSEQYF	TGCGCCAGCAGCTTGTACAGGGTTAGCGAGCAGTACTTC
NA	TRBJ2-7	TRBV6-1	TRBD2	CASSEGGGYPYEQYF	TGTGCCAGCAGTGAAGGGGGGGGGTACCCCTACGAGCAGTACTTC
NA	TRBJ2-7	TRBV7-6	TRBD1	CASSFPPPGQGSEQYF	TGTGCCAGCAGCTTTCCCCCCCCGGGACAGGGGTCCGAGCAGTACTTC
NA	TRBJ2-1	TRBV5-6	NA	CASSIHTGTLYNEQFF	TGTGCCAGCAGCATACACACCGGGACACTCTACAATGAGCAGTTCTTC
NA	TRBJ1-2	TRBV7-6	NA	CASSPKTANYGYTF	TGTGCCAGCAGCCCAAAGACAGCTAACTATGGCTACACCTTC
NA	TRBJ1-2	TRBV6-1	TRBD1	CASNAQGAHGYTF	TGTGCCAGCAACGCCCAGGGGGCCCATGGCTACACCTTC
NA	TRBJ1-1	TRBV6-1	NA	CASSAPLNTEAFF	TGTGCCAGCAGTGCCCCTCTGAACACTGAAGCTTTCTTT
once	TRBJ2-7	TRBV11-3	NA	CASSSSPSFYEQYF	TGTGCCAGCAGCTCAAGCCCCTCTTTCTACGAGCAGTACTTC
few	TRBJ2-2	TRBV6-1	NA	CASSVQGSYTGELFF	TGTGCCAGCAGTGTGCAGGGTTCTTACACCGGGGAGCTGTTTTTT
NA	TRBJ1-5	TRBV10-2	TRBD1	CASSDVSAVWTGDVGPQHF	TGCGCCAGCAGTGACGTATCTGCCGTCTGGACAGGGGACGTTGGCCCCCAGCATTTT
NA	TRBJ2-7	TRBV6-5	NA	CASSYNRVTYEQYF	TGTGCCAGCAGTTACAACAGGGTAACCTACGAGCAGTACTTC
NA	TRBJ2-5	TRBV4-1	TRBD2	CASSPTTSGGLQETQYF	TGCGCCAGCAGCCCGACGACTAGCGGGGGCCTCCAAGAGACCCAGTACTTC
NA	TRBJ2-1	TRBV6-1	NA	CASSRTGTSEQFF	TGTGCCAGCAGTAGAACCGGGACAAGTGAGCAGTTCTTC
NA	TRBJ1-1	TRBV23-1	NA	CASSQPVENSNTEAFF	TGCGCCAGCAGTCAACCCGTCGAGAATTCGAACACTGAAGCTTTCTTT
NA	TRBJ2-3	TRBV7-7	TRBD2	CASSSSGVSTDTQYF	TGTGCTAGCAGCTCCAGCGGGGTGAGCACAGATACGCAGTATTTT
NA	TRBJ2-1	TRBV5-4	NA	CASSLTGTANEQFF	TGTGCCAGCAGCTTGACAGGGACGGCGAATGAGCAGTTCTTC
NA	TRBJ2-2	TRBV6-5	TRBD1	CASSRDRGGTGELFF	TGTGCCAGCAGTCGTGACAGGGGCGGCACCGGGGAGCTGTTTTTT
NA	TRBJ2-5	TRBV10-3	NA	CAIAQQETQYF	TGTGCCATCGCACAGCAAGAGACCCAGTACTTC
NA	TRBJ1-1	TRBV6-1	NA	CASSVKQLNTEAFF	TGTGCCAGCAGTGTGAAACAGTTGAACACTGAAGCTTTCTTT
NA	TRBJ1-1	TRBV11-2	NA	CASSSPDTEAFF	TGTGCCAGCAGCTCCCCAGACACTGAAGCTTTCTTT
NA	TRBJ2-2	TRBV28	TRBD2	CVSSPGGADTGELFF	TGTGTCAGCAGTCCCGGGGGGGCCGACACCGGGGAGCTGTTTTTT
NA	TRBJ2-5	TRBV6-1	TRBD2	CASSEAAGGQETQYF	TGTGCCAGCAGTGAAGCAGCGGGGGGGCAAGAGACCCAGTACTTC
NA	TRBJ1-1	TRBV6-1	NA	CASSDQNTEAFF	TGTGCCAGCAGTGACCAAAACACTGAAGCTTTCTTT
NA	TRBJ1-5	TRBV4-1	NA	CASSQVTGFSQPQHF	TGCGCCAGCAGCCAAGTTACAGGGTTTTCTCAGCCCCAGCATTTT
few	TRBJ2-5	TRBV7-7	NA	CASSLTELETQYF	TGTGCTAGCAGCTTAACCGAGTTGGAGACCCAGTACTTC
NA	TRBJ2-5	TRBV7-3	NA	CASSFYPKETQYF	TGTGCCAGCAGCTTCTATCCGAAAGAGACCCAGTACTTC
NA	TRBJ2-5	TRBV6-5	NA	CASSYGGDQETQYF	TGTGCCAGCAGTTACGGAGGAGACCAAGAGACCCAGTACTTC
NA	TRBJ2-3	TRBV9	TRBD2	CASSAFLAGGTAVTDTQYF	TGTGCCAGCAGCGCCTTCCTCGCGGGGGGCACCGCTGTCACAGATACGCAGTATTTT
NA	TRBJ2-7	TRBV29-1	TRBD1	CSVLTGGKNEQYF	TGCAGCGTTTTGACAGGGGGCAAGAACGAGCAGTACTTC
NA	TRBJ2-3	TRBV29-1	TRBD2	CSVEELLWGGVSTDTQYF	TGCAGCGTTGAAGAGTTGCTATGGGGGGGGGTTAGCACAGATACGCAGTATTTT
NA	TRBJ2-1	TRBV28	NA	CASSSEMILRYNEQFF	TGTGCCAGCAGCTCGGAGATGATACTGAGATACAATGAGCAGTTCTTC
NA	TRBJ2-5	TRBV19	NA	CASSIPQGHETQYF	TGTGCCAGTAGTATCCCCCAGGGGCACGAGACCCAGTACTTC
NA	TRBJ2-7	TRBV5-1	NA	CASSLASGGAISYEQYF	TGCGCCAGCAGCTTGGCCTCTGGAGGGGCGATCTCCTACGAGCAGTACTTC
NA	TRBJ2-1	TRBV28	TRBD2	CASRPTSGDYNEQFF	TGTGCCAGCAGACCGACTAGCGGAGACTACAATGAGCAGTTCTTC
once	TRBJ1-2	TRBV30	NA	CAWRGEAGSNHGYTF	TGTGCCTGGAGGGGTGAGGCAGGGTCTAATCATGGCTACACCTTC
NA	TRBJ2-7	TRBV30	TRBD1	CAWTLGGTGGYEQYF	TGTGCCTGGACTCTCGGCGGGACAGGGGGCTACGAGCAGTACTTC
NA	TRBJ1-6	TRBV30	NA	CAWTRGRARSPLHF	TGTGCCTGGACCAGGGGCAGGGCAAGGTCACCCCTCCACTTT
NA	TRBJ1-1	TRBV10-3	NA	CAIAGSLNTEAFF	TGTGCCATCGCGGGTTCCTTGAACACTGAAGCTTTCTTT
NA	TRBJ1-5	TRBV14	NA	CASSQTGHNQPQHF	TGTGCCAGCAGCCAGACAGGACACAATCAGCCCCAGCATTTT
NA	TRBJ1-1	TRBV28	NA	CASGEQGAEAFF	TGTGCCAGCGGGGAACAGGGTGCTGAAGCTTTCTTT
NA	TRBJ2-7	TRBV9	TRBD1	CASSPGTGFYEQYF	TGTGCCAGCAGCCCGGGGACAGGGTTCTACGAGCAGTACTTC
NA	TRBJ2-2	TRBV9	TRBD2	CASSVSGVNTGELFF	TGTGCCAGCAGCGTTAGCGGGGTGAACACCGGGGAGCTGTTTTTT
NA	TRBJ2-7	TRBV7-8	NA	CASSFGTGFAGEQYF	TGTGCCAGCAGCTTTGGGACGGGGTTTGCGGGAGAGCAGTACTTC
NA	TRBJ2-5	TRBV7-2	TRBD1	CASSSHRGQETQYF	TGTGCCAGCAGCTCCCACAGGGGGCAAGAGACCCAGTACTTC